The subject of this entry is one T cell receptor (beta chain). Its target is not known. Unrecorded immune exposures were likely, despite nominal health at sampling. Trimming left V 7 bases short and J 7 bases short, with 14 bases between. CDR1 is MNHNS and CDR2 is SASEGT in the germline V gene. The CDR3 length is 13 residues. 13 Jbeta primers and 60 Vbeta primers were used for the PCR. Clones were read by immunoSEQ multiplex PCR, and TCRdb kept only the in-frame ones, dropping some. The data contain fewer than 200,000 clones, about three quarters of them singletons. The entry originates in a study of cytomegalovirus exposure and HLA in healthy donors. General study results and limits: A later analysis linked a missense DCLRE1C variant to TCR beta V- and J-gene trimming.

Sequencing input: PBMCs. The genes are TRBV6-1 and TRBJ1-5, with D hard to call. The sequence derives from a female donor in good health and CMV-seronegative. The DNA for the CDR3 is TGTGCCAGCAAAATCTCAGGCACCCAGCCCCAGCATTTT. Its protein is CASKISGTQPQHF.